This T cell receptor (beta chain) was profiled in a study of response to subunit inactivated influenza vaccine. The study's findings and limits: Every seasonal influenza vaccination brings in few new T cells, the authors suggested.

In germline, CDR1 is LNHNV, CDR2 YYDKDF (reference sequence). The CDR3 contains 17 residues. The V and J ends lost 2 bases and 6 bases respectively, with 22 bases between them. Via MiXCR, TCRdb re-called the RT-PCR reads, giving one row per CDR3 protein. The table lists some 800,000 distinct CDR3 sequences, roughly 20% of them singletons. Details on this clonotype: Its antigen remains unidentified.

The sequence came from a man in his fifties or sixties who received an inactivated influenza vaccine. The chain combines TRBV15 with TRBJ1-2; a possible D gene is TRBD1 (6 bases). The input for sequencing was PBMCs from blood, taken approximately 5 days after vaccination. For the CDR3, the DNA is TGTGCCACCAGCAGAAAGTGGGCGACGGGGGGCTACAATGGCTACACCTTC. This sequence encodes CATSRKWATGGYNGYTF.